This T cell receptor beta chain was observed in a study of beta chain features in type 1 diabetes. The overall study: The examined sorted cells totaled under 120 million across samples.

Blood was drawn once from each donor into heparinised tubes. The draws averaged about 0.12 L. Points on this clone: Its cognate antigen is unknown. Other DNA sequences within the sample encode an identical CDR3.

The CDR3 contains 11 residues. Trimming took off 6 bases at V and 8 bases at J, with 7 bases between the two ends. Germline CDR1 reads KGHSH; CDR2 reads LQKENI. All of the isolated RNA was reverse transcribed, so expressed TCRB transcripts were sequenced. TCRdb's copy holds only in-frame clones and misses some; the assay was immunoSEQ multiplex PCR. The sample has 350,000 to 400,000 clones, around an eighth seen once. General observations from the study: In the patient group, naive, central memory and Treg TCRB repertoires seemed more alike than in the healthy donor group. Within each of all four CD4+ subsets, Type 1 diabetes patients had TCRB CDR3s that were moderately but significantly shorter. When cDNA is sequenced, cells with high TCR expression could be over-represented.

The chain couples TRBV18 to TRBJ1-4; D is undetermined. Material: naive CD4+ T cells from blood. This receptor was taken from a woman between 18 and 29 years old with type 1 diabetes. The CDR3 loop reads CASSPGEKLFF. CDR3 bases: TGTGCCAGCTCCCCTGGCGAAAAACTGTTTTTT.